These T cell receptor beta chains were read from a single sample in a study of identical twins. From the 5' RACE reads, TCRdb called clonotypes with MiXCR, one entry per CDR3 protein. The table records 1.5 million to 2 million distinct CDR3 sequences, less than 35% of them present only once. The sample comprised cord blood. Receptors were obtained from a newborn girl in good health. Both conserved end residues are part of each CDR3. A D gene is named only where the DNA matches it firmly. Not every row has a clone size; where given, it reads once, few, many or a size class.

CDR3 length,J gene,clone size,D gene,V gene,CDR3 protein,CDR3 DNA
16,TRBJ1-2,few,TRBD1,TRBV18,CASSPGQGAPNYGYTF,TGTGCCAGCTCACCCGGACAGGGGGCCCCTAACTATGGCTACACCTTC
13,TRBJ1-2,few,-,TRBV20-1,CSARRGPRAGYTF,TGCAGTGCTAGAAGGGGACCAAGGGCTGGCTACACCTTC
15,TRBJ1-6,-,TRBD1,TRBV12-3/TRBV12-4,CASSGTGGYNSPLHF,TGTGCCAGCAGTGGGACAGGGGGCTATAATTCACCCCTCCACTTT
18,TRBJ2-4,few,-,TRBV28,CASSLYRVNPLAKNIQYF,TGTGCCAGCAGTTTGTACAGGGTCAATCCTCTAGCCAAAAACATTCAGTACTTC
15,TRBJ2-7,few,-,TRBV20-1,CSARFPGTATYEQYF,TGCAGTGCTAGGTTTCCCGGGACTGCTACCTACGAGCAGTACTTC
15,TRBJ2-2,-,-,TRBV5-1,CASSLRGPLTGELFF,TGCGCCAGCAGCTTGCGAGGTCCCCTCACCGGGGAGCTGTTTTTT
15,TRBJ2-3,-,-,TRBV6-5,CASRYKLTSTDTQYF,TGTGCCAGCAGGTACAAGTTGACTAGCACAGATACGCAGTATTTT
16,TRBJ1-1,-,-,TRBV5-1,CASSPGPFPGGTEAFF,TGCGCCAGCAGCCCGGGACCTTTCCCCGGAGGGACTGAAGCTTTCTTT
15,TRBJ2-1,-,-,TRBV13,CASSVDSSSYNEQFF,TGTGCCAGCAGCGTCGACTCGAGCTCCTACAATGAGCAGTTCTTC
16,TRBJ2-3,-,TRBD2,TRBV5-6,CASTKSSGRSTDTQYF,TGTGCCAGCACCAAATCGAGCGGGAGGAGCACAGATACGCAGTATTTT
13,TRBJ1-2,-,-,TRBV20-1,CSASERGSYGYTF,TGCAGTGCTAGCGAAAGGGGAAGCTATGGCTACACCTTC
16,TRBJ1-6,-,-,TRBV6-1,CASSEAAGLLNSPLHF,TGTGCCAGCAGTGAAGCGGCGGGACTCCTCAATTCACCCCTCCACTTT
16,TRBJ1-6,few,-,TRBV20-1,CSARMDLPGANSPLHF,TGCAGTGCTAGAATGGACTTGCCGGGCGCTAATTCACCCCTCCACTTT
16,TRBJ2-3,-,TRBD2,TRBV4-2,CASSQVAGGPGDTQYF,TGTGCCAGCAGCCAAGTTGCGGGAGGGCCGGGGGATACGCAGTATTTT
13,TRBJ2-1,-,-,TRBV29-1,CSASRGGSNEQFF,TGCAGCGCCAGTCGTGGGGGGAGTAATGAGCAGTTCTTC